This T cell receptor (beta chain) was observed in a study of CD8 T cells in ankylosing spondylitis. V trimming: 0 bases; J trimming: 8 bases; junction bases outside the gene matches: 8. Germline V lookup: CDR1 SGHRS, CDR2 YFSETQ. The CDR3 spans 15 residues. General study points: There was reportedly significant enrichment of clones that were disease-linked in matched ankylosing spondylitis synovial fluid. Existing reports had already noted some motif variants in reactive arthritis synovial fluid and blood. Ankylosing spondylitis blood seemed to carry a telltale TCR beta motif made of several highly homologous variants. The disease-linked clones had a CD8+ phenotype and low blood frequencies.

Quantitative 5'-RACE was performed with molecular barcodes, and it yielded the TCR beta libraries. TCRdb reprocessed the 5' RACE reads via MiXCR and lists one record per CDR3 protein. The sample includes fewer than 550,000 distinct CDR3 sequences, approximately 5% seen only once; the top ten take 3.5%. This clonotype was recorded many times. No antigen is known for it. The rearrangement links TRBV5-1 to TRBJ2-1; TRBD2 aligns across 7 bases. The sample was blood, either unsorted or a sorted T cell fraction (not recorded which). This clonotype was sampled from a male donor with ankylosing spondylitis. CDR3 nucleotides: TGCGCCAGCAGCTTGGGACTAGCCCAGTTCGATGAGCAGTTCTTC. Translating it yields CASSLGLAQFDEQFF.